This entry lists 7 T cell receptor beta chains sequenced from one sample in a study of STAT5B mutations in CD4+ large granular lymphocyte leukemia. Some clones are missing from TCRdb's copy, which holds only in-frame ones; the method was immunoSEQ multiplex PCR. Altogether approximately 33,000 clones are present, about 87% being singletons, with the ten largest covering 0.95% to 1%. Sequencing was done on a sample of CD4+ T cells from blood buffy coats. The receptors here all came from a human donor in good health.

V usage is TRBV27 and J usage is TRBJ1-1; possible D gene TRBD1, 6 bases. This CDR3 comprises 18 residues. Trimming removed 0 bases from V and 5 bases from J, with 22 bases in between. The germline V gene encodes CDR1 MNHEY and CDR2 SMNVEV (reference sequence). As DNA, the CDR3 is TGTGCCAGCAGTTTATCGCCCAACAGGGTCGGGGGGTGGACTGAAGCTTTCTTT. Translation gives CASSLSPNRVGGWTEAFF.

V and J are TRBV10-1 and TRBJ1-1, with unresolved D. From germline, CDR1 is WNHNN and CDR2 SYGVQD (reference sequence). The V gene lost 0 bases and the J gene lost 0 bases, with 8 bases spanning the gap. The CDR3 runs to 15 residues. For the CDR3, the DNA is TGCGCCAGCAGTGAGTCGCCCGGCCTGAACACTGAAGCTTTCTTT. Translation gives CASSESPGLNTEAFF.

V is TRBV4-2 and J is TRBJ1-1; maybe TRBD1 (6 bases). V gave up 2 bases and J gave up 5 bases, with 15 bases separating them. Looked up from germline, CDR1 is LGHNA and CDR2 is YNFKEQ. The CDR3 is made up of 15 amino acids. The CDR3 region is CASSQPLSRGTEAFF. The CDR3 bases are TGTGCCAGCAGCCAACCCCTTTCGAGGGGGACTGAAGCTTTCTTT.

The chain carries TRBV12-5 and TRBJ2-2; TRBD2 agrees at 13 bases. The CDR3 length is 18 residues. Trimming took 1 base from V and 6 from J; bases not matched to a gene: 8. Germline loops: CDR1 LGHNT, CDR2 FRNRAP. The CDR3 coding sequence is TGTGCTAGTGGTTTGGCCGGGACTAGCGGGGTCACCCCCGGGGAGCTGTTTTTT. Protein product: CASGLAGTSGVTPGELFF.

This clone was counted once. The rearrangement links TRBV30 to TRBJ1-6; D uncertain. The germline V gene has CDR1 GTSNPN and CDR2 SVGIG (reference sequence). The CDR3 spans 14 residues. Deletions cut 7 bases from V and 0 bases from J, with 10 bases between. The CDR3 nucleotides are TGTGCCTACCAACAGAGCTCCTATAATTCACCCCTCCACTTT. It translates to CAYQQSSYNSPLHF.

V gene TRBV20-1 combines with J gene TRBJ1-1; D gene unclear. This CDR3 has 11 residues. V was pared by 4 bases and J by 5 bases, with 8 bases between. CDR1 and CDR2 from the germline V gene are DFQATT and SNEGSKA (reference sequence). In DNA, the CDR3 is TGCAGTGCTACCTTATTGACTGAAGCTTTCTTT. This sequence encodes CSATLLTEAFF.

This clone was recorded once. The chain employs TRBV6-5 and TRBJ1-4, with a possible D match to TRBD1 (6 bases). Trimming took off 4 bases at V and 6 bases at J, with 15 bases between the two ends. The CDR3 spans 15 residues. Germline V gene sequence: CDR1 MNHEY, CDR2 SVGAGI. CDR3 amino acids: CASSWVRGRDEKLFF. The CDR3 DNA follows: TGTGCCAGCAGTTGGGTCAGGGGTCGCGATGAAAAACTGTTTTTT.